The T cell receptor (beta chain) under discussion was sequenced for a study of control samples from healthy donors and cancer patients. Sequencing was performed with immunoSEQ multiplex PCR; in TCRdb, only in-frame clones are kept and a portion is missing. Of about 150,000 clones listed, about 90% are singletons. Sequenced input: blood. The source of this sequence is a woman aged 25 to 45 in good health.

For the CDR3, the DNA is TGTGCCAGCAAGGCCCCGGGACAGCCTATTGTGTACCAAGAGACCCAGTACTTC. Protein sequence: CASKAPGQPIVYQETQYF. The chain recombines TRBV5-8 with TRBJ2-5, with 7 bases identical to TRBD1. Germline loops: CDR1 SGHTS, CDR2 YDEGEE. Losses at the gene ends were 6 bases for V and 0 bases for J; bases not matched to a gene: 17. CDR3 length equals 18 residues.